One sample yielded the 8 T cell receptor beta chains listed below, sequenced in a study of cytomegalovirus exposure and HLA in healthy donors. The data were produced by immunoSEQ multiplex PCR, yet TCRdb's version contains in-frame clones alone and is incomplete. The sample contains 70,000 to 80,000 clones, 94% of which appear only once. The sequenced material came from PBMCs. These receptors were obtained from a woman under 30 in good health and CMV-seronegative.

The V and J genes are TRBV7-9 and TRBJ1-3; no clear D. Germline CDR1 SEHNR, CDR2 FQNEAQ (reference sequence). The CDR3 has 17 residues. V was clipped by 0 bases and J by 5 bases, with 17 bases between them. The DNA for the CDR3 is TGTGCCAGCAGCTTAGCACCCGGGAGGTCAAGTAGAAACACCATATATTTT. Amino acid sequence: CASSLAPGRSSRNTIYF. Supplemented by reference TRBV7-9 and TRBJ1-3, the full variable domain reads DTGVSQNPRHKITKRGQNVTFRCDPISEHNRLYWYRQTLGQGPEFLTYFQNEAQLEKSRLLSDRFSAERPKGSFSTLEIQRTEQGDSAMYLCASSLAPGRSSRNTIYFGEGSWLTVV.

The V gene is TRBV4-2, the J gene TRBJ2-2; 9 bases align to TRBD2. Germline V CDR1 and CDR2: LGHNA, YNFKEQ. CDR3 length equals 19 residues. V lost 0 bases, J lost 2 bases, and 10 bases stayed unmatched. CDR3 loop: CASSQDRYASGTNTGELFF. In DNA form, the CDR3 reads TGTGCCAGCAGCCAAGATCGATACGCTAGCGGGACTAACACCGGGGAGCTGTTTTTT.

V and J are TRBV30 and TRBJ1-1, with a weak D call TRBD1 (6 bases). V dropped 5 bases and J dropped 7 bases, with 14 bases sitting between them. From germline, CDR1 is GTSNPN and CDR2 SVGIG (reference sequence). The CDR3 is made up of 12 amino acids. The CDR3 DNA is TGTGCCTGGGGACAGAGGGACAATGAAGCTTTCTTT. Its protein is CAWGQRDNEAFF.

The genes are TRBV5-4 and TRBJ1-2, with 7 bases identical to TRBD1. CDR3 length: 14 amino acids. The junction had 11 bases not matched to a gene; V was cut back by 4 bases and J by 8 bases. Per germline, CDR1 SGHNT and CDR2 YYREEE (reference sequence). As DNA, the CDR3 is TGTGCCAGCAGCCAAGAGGGACAGAAGGACGGCTACACCTTC. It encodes CASSQEGQKDGYTF.

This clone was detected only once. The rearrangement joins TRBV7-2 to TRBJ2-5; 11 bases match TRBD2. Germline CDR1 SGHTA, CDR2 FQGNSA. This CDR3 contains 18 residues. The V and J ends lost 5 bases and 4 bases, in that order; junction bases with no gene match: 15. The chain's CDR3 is CASSPGSGGGLAVETQYF. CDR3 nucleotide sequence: TGTGCCAGCAGCCCCGGGTCGGGTGGGGGACTAGCGGTAGAGACCCAGTACTTC.

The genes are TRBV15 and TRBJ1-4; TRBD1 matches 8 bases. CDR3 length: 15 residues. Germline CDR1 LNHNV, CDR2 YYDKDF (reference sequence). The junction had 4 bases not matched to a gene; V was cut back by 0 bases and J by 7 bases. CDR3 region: CATSRDQGAGEKLFF. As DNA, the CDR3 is TGTGCCACCAGCAGAGATCAGGGGGCGGGTGAAAAACTGTTTTTT. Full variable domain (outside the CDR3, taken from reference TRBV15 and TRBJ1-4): DAMVIQNPRYQVTQFGKPVTLSCSQTLNHNVMYWYQQKSSQAPKLLFHYYDKDFNNEADTPDNFQSRRPNTSFCFLDIRSPGLGDTAMYLCATSRDQGAGEKLFFGSGTQLSVL.

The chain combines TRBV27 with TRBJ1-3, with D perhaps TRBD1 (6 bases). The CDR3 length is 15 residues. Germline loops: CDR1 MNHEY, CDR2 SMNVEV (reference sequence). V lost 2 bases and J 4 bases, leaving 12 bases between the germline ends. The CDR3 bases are TGTGCCAGCAGTTTAAACAGGGCAGTCGGAAACACCATATATTTT. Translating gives CASSLNRAVGNTIYF.

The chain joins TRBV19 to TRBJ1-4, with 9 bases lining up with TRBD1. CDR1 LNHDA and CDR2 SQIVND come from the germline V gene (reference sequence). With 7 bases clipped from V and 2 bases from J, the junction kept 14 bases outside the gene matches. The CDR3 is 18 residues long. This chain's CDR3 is CASTPGWDRVGTNEKLFF. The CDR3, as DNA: TGTGCCAGTACCCCGGGGTGGGACAGGGTAGGCACTAATGAAAAACTGTTTTTT.